This T cell receptor (beta chain) was captured in a study of blood T cell repertoires in COVID-19. Germline loops: CDR1 MNHEY, CDR2 SMNVEV (reference sequence). The CDR3 runs 14 residues. The V and J ends lost 6 bases and 2 bases respectively, with 14 bases between them. Only in-frame clones appear in the TCRdb table, and some are missing; sequencing was by immunoSEQ multiplex PCR. Of roughly 68,000 clones detected, roughly nine tenths appear once; the ten largest clones hold around 4.9%. The rearrangement uses TRBV27 and TRBJ2-7, with D uncertain. The receptor's source is a woman in her fifties or sixties with active COVID-19. Material: peripheral blood. The CDR3 bases are TGTGCCAGCAGATCAGATACAGTGACCTACGAGCAGTACTTC. Translated, it gives CASRSDTVTYEQYF.